The 14 T cell receptor beta chains in this list originate from one sample, sequenced in a study of technical replicates of blood from a few donors. Some clones are missing from TCRdb's copy, which holds only in-frame ones; the method was immunoSEQ multiplex PCR. The sample consists of approximately 81,000 clones, about 81% of them appearing once. Sequenced material: PBMCs. All receptors come from a human donor in good health. Some clones in this sample may be carry-over from other donors' samples.

This clone showed up just once. This chain joins TRBV5-4 and TRBJ2-3; 7 bases match TRBD2. The CDR3 consists of 16 residues. V gave up 6 bases and J gave up 1 base; unmatched junction bases: 11. CDR1 SGHNT and CDR2 YYREEE come from the germline V gene (reference sequence). The CDR3 spells CASNPGQAGGTDTQYF. As DNA, the CDR3 is TGTGCCAGCAACCCGGGTCAGGCGGGGGGCACAGATACGCAGTATTTT.

This rearrangement joins TRBV6-5 to TRBJ2-7; D may be TRBD1 (6 bases). This CDR3 region has 13 residues. Germline V gene data show CDR1 as MNHEY and CDR2 as SVGAGI. The germline V and J ends were trimmed by 5 bases and 7 bases, with 15 bases remaining between them. In DNA form, the CDR3 reads TGTGCCAGCAGTGACTTACAGGGTCATGAGCAGTACTTC. This sequence encodes CASSDLQGHEQYF.

The chain recombines TRBV7-6 with TRBJ1-3, with TRBD1 matching over 8 bases. Trimming removed 1 base from V and 8 bases from J; junction bases left unmatched: 10. Per the germline V gene, CDR1 is SGHVS and CDR2 is FNYEAQ. The CDR3 extends over 16 amino acids. CDR3 sequence reads: CASSLGLTGGVDTIYF. The CDR3 nucleotides read TGTGCCAGCAGCTTAGGACTCACAGGGGGAGTGGACACCATATATTTT.

The table lists this clone with a few counts. The V gene is TRBV7-5, the J gene TRBJ2-7; the DNA was not used to check the table's D call, TRBD2. TRBV7-5 is a known pseudogene. This CDR3 comprises 16 residues. CDR3 region: CVRSLVEGRNGLQQYF. CDR3 DNA: TGTGTCAGAAGCTTAGTCGAGGGAAGAAATGGTCTACAGCAGTACTTC.

The chain employs TRBV5-1 and TRBJ2-1; a possible D gene is TRBD1 (6 bases). The CDR3 runs 13 residues. Germline V gene data show CDR1 as SGHRS and CDR2 as YFSETQ. V was cut by 5 bases and J by 5 bases, with 11 bases left in between. CDR3 DNA sequence: TGCGCCAGCAGGACAGGTCCCGACAATGAGCAGTTCTTC. It encodes CASRTGPDNEQFF.

This chain links TRBV4-3 with TRBJ2-3; 8 bases are a match to TRBD2. The CDR3 extends over 16 amino acids. Unmatched junction bases numbered 8, after V lost 1 base and J lost 5 bases. Germline V gene data show CDR1 as LGHNA and CDR2 as YSLEER. This CDR3 reads CASSQVDRGGGDTQYF. Written as DNA, the CDR3 is TGCGCCAGCAGCCAAGTCGACCGGGGGGGCGGAGATACGCAGTATTTT.

This chain links TRBV7-9 with TRBJ1-1; no clear D gene. Trimming left V 0 bases short and J 5 bases short, with 7 bases between. CDR3 length equals 13 residues. Looked up from germline, CDR1 is SEHNR and CDR2 is FQNEAQ (reference sequence). The CDR3 loop reads CASSLAGATEAFF. CDR3 coding DNA: TGTGCCAGCAGCTTAGCGGGAGCTACTGAAGCTTTCTTT.

This chain connects TRBV6-4 to TRBJ1-6; no firm D call. CDR3 size: 14 residues. Germline assignment: CDR1 MRHNA and CDR2 SNTAGT. V was cut by 6 bases and J by 7 bases, with 13 bases left in between. The CDR3: CASRPTSENSPLHF. CDR3 coding DNA: TGTGCCAGCAGGCCAACCTCTGAGAATTCACCCCTCCACTTT.

This sequence joins TRBV9 and TRBJ2-1, with 9 bases that match TRBD2. V trimming: 1 base; J trimming: 4 bases; junction bases outside the gene matches: 6. This CDR3 comprises 16 residues. Germline lookup yields CDR1 SGDLS and CDR2 YYNGEE. The CDR3 spells CASSVSPAGGYNEQFF. CDR3 bases: TGTGCCAGCAGCGTATCACCAGCGGGAGGATACAATGAGCAGTTCTTC.

V is TRBV19 and J is TRBJ2-5; 11 bases line up with TRBD1. Germline assignment: CDR1 LNHDA and CDR2 SQIVND (reference sequence). Trimming cost V 3 bases and J 5 bases; bases outside gene matches: 11. The CDR3 extends over 17 amino acids. The chain's CDR3 is CASSMGGTGGRAETQYF. CDR3 sequence (DNA): TGTGCCAGTAGTATGGGGGGGACAGGGGGTCGAGCGGAGACCCAGTACTTC.

This clone was seen a handful of times. The CDR3 nucleotides are TGTGCCAGCAGCTTAGAGGTCCGGGTAGATAACGAGCAGTACTTC. Amino acids: CASSLEVRVDNEQYF. This chain links TRBV11-2 with TRBJ2-7, with D unresolved. Per germline, CDR1 SGHAT and CDR2 FQNNGV. The V and J ends lost 0 bases and 5 bases respectively, with 14 bases between them. The CDR3 covers 15 residues.

V is TRBV9 and J is TRBJ1-1, with D uncertain. Trimming took 7 bases from V and 0 from J, leaving 10 bases between them. CDR1 and CDR2 (germline): SGDLS, YYNGEE. The CDR3 consists of 13 residues. The CDR3 nucleotides are TGTGCCAGCCAGGCAGAAGTGAACACTGAAGCTTTCTTT. It translates to CASQAEVNTEAFF.

V is TRBV19 and J is TRBJ2-7; 9 nucleotides agree with TRBD1. The CDR3 sequence is 15 residues long. Unmatched junction bases numbered 9, after V lost 5 bases and J lost 4 bases. The V gene's germline CDR1 is LNHDA and CDR2 SQIVND (reference sequence). The CDR3 DNA sequence: TGTGCCAGTAGTCCGGGACAGGGCCTCGGTTACGAGCAGTACTTC. This sequence encodes CASSPGQGLGYEQYF.

The J gene is TRBJ2-6, the V gene TRBV7-6; D is unresolved. CDR1 and CDR2 from the germline V gene are SGHVS and FNYEAQ. Trimming removed 4 bases from V and 2 bases from J, with 9 bases in between. The CDR3 consists of 15 residues. The CDR3 sequence: CASSSVGAGANVLTF. The DNA of the CDR3 is TGTGCCAGCAGCTCAGTCGGAGCTGGGGCCAACGTCCTGACTTTC.